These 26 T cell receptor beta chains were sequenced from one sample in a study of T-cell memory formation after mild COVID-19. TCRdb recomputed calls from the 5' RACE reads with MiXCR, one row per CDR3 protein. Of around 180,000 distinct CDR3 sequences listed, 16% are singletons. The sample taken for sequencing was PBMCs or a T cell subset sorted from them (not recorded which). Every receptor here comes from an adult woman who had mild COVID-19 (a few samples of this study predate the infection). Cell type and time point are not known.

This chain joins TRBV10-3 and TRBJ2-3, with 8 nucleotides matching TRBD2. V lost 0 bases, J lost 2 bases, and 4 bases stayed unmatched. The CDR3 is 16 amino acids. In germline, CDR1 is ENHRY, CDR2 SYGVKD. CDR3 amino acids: CAISESNSGTTDTQYF. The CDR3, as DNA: TGTGCCATCAGTGAGTCTAATAGCGGGACCACAGATACGCAGTATTTT.

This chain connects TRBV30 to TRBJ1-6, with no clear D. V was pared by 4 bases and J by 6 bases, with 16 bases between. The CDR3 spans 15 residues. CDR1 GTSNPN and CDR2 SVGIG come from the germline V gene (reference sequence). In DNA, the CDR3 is TGTGCCTGGACTACCTGGGTTCTTGGTAATTCACCCCTCCACTTT. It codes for CAWTTWVLGNSPLHF.

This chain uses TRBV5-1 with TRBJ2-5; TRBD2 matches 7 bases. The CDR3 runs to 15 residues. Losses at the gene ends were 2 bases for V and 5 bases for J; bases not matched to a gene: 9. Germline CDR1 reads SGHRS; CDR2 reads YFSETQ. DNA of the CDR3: TGCGCCAGCAGCTTACGACTAGCCGTTGGGGAGACCCAGTACTTC. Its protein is CASSLRLAVGETQYF.

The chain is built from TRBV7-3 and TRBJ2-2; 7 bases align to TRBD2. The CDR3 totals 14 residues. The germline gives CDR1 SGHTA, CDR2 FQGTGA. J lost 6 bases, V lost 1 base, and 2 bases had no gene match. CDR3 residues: CASSLKGGSGELFF. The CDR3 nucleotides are TGTGCCAGCAGCTTAAAGGGAGGGTCCGGGGAGCTGTTTTTT.

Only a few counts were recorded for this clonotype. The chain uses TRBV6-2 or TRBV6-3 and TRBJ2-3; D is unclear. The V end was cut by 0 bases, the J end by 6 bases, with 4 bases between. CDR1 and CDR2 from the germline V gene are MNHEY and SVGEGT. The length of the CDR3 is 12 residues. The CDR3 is CASSYSRDTQYF. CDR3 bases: TGTGCCAGCAGTTACTCGCGGGATACGCAGTATTTT.

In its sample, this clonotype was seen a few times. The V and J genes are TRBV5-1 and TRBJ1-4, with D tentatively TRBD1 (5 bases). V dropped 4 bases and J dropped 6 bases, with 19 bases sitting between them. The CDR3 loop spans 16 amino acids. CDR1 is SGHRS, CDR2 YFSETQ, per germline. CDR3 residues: CASSAGGGGYHEKLFF. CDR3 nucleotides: TGCGCCAGCAGCGCAGGCGGCGGGGGGTACCATGAAAAACTGTTTTTT.

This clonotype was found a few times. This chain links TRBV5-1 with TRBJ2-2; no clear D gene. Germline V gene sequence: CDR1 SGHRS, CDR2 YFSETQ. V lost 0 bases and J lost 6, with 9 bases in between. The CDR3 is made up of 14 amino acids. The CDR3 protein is CASSLDGGSGELFF. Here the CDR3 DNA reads TGCGCCAGCAGCTTGGACGGCGGTTCCGGGGAGCTGTTTTTT.

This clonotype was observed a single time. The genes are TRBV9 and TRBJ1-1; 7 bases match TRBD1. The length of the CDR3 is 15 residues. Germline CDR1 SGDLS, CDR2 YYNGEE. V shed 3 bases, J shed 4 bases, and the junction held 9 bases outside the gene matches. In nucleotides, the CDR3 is TGTGCCAGCAGCGCCCGGACAGGCTCGAGCACTGAAGCTTTCTTT. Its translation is CASSARTGSSTEAFF. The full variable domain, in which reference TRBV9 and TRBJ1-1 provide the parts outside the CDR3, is DSGVTQTPKHLITATGQRVTLRCSPRSGDLSVYWYQQSLDQGLQFLIQYYNGEERAKGNILERFSAQQFPDLHSELNLSSLELGDSALYFCASSARTGSSTEAFFGQGTRLTVV.

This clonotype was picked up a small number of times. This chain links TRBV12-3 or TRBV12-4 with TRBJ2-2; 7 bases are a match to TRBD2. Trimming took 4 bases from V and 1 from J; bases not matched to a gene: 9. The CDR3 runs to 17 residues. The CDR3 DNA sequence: TGTGCCAGCAGTTCCCGTGGATTAGCGGGGAACACCGGGGAGCTGTTTTTT. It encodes CASSSRGLAGNTGELFF.

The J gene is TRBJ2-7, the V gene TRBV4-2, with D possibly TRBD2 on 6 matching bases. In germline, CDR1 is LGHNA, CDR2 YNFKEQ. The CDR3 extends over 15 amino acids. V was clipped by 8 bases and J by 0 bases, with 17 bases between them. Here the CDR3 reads CASWTAYGSSYEQYF. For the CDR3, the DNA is TGTGCCAGCTGGACGGCTTACGGGAGCTCCTACGAGCAGTACTTC.

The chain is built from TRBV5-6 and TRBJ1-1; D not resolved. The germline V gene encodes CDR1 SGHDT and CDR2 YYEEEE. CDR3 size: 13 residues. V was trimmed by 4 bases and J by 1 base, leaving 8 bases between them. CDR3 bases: TGTGCCAGCAGCCTGGCAACGAACACTGAAGCTTTCTTT. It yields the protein CASSLATNTEAFF.

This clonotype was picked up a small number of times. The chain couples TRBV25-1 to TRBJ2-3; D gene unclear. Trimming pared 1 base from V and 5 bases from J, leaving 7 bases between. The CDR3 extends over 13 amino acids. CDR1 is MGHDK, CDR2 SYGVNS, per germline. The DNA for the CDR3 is TGTGCCAGCAGTGAATCTGGAAGAGATACGCAGTATTTT. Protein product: CASSESGRDTQYF.

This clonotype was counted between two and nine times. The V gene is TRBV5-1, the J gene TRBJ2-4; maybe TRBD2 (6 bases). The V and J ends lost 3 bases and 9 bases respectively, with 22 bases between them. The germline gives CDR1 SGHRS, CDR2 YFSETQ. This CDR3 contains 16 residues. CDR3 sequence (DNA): TGCGCCAGCAGCTCCGGCGGAGGGGCCGGGTGGAGCATTCAGTACTTC. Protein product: CASSSGGGAGWSIQYF.

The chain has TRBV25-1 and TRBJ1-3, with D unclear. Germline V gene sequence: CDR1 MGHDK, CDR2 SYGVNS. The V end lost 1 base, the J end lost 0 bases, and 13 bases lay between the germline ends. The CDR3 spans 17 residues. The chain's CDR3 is CASSEWDQIHSGNTIYF. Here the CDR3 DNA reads TGTGCCAGCAGTGAATGGGATCAGATTCACTCTGGAAACACCATATATTTT.

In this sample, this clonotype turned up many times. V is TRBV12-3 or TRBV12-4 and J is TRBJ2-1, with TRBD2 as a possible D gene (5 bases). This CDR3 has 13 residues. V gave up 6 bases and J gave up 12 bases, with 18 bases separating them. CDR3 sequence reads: CASSSPGPAGQFF. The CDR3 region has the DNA TGTGCCAGCAGCTCCCCGGGCCCGGCGGGGCAGTTCTTC.

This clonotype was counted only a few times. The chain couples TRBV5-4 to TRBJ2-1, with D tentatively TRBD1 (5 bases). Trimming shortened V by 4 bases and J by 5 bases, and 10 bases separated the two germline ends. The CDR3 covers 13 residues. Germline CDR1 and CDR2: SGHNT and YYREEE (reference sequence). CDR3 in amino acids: CASSPSRDNEQFF. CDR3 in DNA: TGTGCCAGCAGCCCGTCCAGGGACAATGAGCAGTTCTTC.

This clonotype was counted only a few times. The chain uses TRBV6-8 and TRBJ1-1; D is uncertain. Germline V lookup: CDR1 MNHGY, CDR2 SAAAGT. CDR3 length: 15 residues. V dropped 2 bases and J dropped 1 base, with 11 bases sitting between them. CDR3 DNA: TGTGCCAGCAGTTACAAAGACACCTCGAACACTGAAGCTTTCTTT. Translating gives CASSYKDTSNTEAFF.

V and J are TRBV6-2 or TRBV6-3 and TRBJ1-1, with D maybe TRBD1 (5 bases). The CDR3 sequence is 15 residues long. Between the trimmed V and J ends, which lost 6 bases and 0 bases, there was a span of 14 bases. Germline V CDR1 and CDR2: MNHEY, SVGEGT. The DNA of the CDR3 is TGTGCCAGCAGGGAATGGACACCCATGAACACTGAAGCTTTCTTT. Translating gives CASREWTPMNTEAFF.

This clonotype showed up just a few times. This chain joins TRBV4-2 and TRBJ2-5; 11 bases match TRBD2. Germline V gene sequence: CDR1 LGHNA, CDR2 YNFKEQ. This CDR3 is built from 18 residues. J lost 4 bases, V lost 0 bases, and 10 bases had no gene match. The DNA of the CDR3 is TGTGCCAGCAGCCAAGATAAGCTAGCGGGAGGAAGTGGAGAGACCCAGTACTTC. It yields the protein CASSQDKLAGGSGETQYF.

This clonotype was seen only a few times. In DNA, the CDR3 is TGCAGTGCTACTGCGGGGGGCCCGGGCACAGATACGCAGTATTTT. Its translation: CSATAGGPGTDTQYF. This chain links TRBV20-1 with TRBJ2-3, with 8 bases identical to TRBD2. Germline CDR1 and CDR2: DFQATT and SNEGSKA (reference sequence). Trimming cost V 4 bases and J 1 base; bases outside gene matches: 7. The CDR3 extends over 15 amino acids.

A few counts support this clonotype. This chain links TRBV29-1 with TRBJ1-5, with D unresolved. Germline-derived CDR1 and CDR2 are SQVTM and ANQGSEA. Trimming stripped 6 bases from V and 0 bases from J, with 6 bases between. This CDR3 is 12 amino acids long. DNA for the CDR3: TGCAGCGTCGCAGGTAGCAATCAGCCCCAGCATTTT. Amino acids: CSVAGSNQPQHF.

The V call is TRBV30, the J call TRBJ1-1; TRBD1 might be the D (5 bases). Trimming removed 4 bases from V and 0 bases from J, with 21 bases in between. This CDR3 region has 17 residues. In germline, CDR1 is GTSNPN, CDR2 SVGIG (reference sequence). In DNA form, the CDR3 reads TGTGCCTGGACGCGCTCGGGAGGGGTCTGGGTGAACACTGAAGCTTTCTTT. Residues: CAWTRSGGVWVNTEAFF.

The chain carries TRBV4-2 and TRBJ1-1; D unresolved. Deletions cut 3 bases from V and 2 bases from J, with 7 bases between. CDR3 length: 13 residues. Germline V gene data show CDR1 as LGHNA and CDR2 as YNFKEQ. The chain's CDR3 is CASSQNINTEAFF. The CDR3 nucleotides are TGTGCCAGCAGCCAGAACATAAACACTGAAGCTTTCTTT.

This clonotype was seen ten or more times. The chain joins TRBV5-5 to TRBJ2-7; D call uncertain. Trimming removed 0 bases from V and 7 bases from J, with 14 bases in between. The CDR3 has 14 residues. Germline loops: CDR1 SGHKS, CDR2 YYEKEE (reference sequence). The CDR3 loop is CASSLDSMVWEQYF. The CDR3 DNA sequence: TGTGCCAGCAGCTTGGACAGTATGGTTTGGGAGCAGTACTTC.

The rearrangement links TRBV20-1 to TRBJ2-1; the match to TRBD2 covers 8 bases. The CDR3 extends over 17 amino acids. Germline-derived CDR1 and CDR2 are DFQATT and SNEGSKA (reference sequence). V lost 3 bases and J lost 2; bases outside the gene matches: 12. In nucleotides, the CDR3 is TGCAGTGCTAGCGGTAAGGGATGGGGACTAGCCTACAATGAGCAGTTCTTC. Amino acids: CSASGKGWGLAYNEQFF.

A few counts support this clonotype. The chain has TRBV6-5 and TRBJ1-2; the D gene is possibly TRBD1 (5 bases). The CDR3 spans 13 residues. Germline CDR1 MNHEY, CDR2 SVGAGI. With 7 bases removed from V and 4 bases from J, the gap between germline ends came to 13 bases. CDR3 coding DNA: TGTGCCAGCACTAGGGACCGAAGCTATGGCTACACCTTC. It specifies CASTRDRSYGYTF.